Sequencing of this TCR beta chain was carried out in a study of graft-versus-host responses after intestinal transplantation. Study background: Multivisceral, liver-intestinal, or isolated intestinal grafts went to recipients. Tacrolimus and steroids were given for three to four years to all recipients after anti-thymocyte globulin induction.

The study, taken as a whole, reports: There were GvH clones found in recipient marrow, and some of them appeared first in ileum or blood. Association was observed between peak circulating GvH clone levels and early post-transplant HvG declines.

The data were produced by immunoSEQ multiplex PCR, yet TCRdb's version contains in-frame clones alone and is incomplete. The sample includes under 150,000 clones, just under 95% of them seen just once. As regards this clone: The target antigen is unknown.

This CDR3 comprises 15 residues. Germline V gene lookup returns CDR1 LNHDA and CDR2 SQIVND (reference sequence). Trimming cost V 6 bases and J 0 bases, with 12 bases left between them. This TCR was sampled from a human donor who received an intestinal transplant. The sample was unstimulated CD4+ T cells sorted from spleen or lymph node cells, taken before intestinal transplant. J is TRBJ1-5 and V is TRBV19, with D maybe TRBD1 (5 bases). The CDR3 spells CASRGEAYSNQPQHF. CDR3 nucleotides: TGTGCCAGTAGGGGGGAGGCCTATAGCAATCAGCCCCAGCATTTT.